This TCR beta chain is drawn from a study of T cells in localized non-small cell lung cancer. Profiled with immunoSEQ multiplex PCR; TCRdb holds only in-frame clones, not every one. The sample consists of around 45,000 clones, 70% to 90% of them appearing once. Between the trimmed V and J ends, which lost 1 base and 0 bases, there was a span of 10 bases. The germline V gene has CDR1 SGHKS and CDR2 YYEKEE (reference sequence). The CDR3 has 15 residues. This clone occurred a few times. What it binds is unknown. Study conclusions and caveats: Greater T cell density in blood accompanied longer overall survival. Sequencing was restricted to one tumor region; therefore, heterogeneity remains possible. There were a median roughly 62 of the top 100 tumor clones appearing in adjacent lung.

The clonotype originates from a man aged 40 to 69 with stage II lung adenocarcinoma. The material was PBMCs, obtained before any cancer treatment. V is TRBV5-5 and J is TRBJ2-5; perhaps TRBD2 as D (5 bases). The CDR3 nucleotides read TGTGCCAGCAGCTTGCGCGGGCGGTACCAAGAGACCCAGTACTTC. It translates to CASSLRGRYQETQYF.